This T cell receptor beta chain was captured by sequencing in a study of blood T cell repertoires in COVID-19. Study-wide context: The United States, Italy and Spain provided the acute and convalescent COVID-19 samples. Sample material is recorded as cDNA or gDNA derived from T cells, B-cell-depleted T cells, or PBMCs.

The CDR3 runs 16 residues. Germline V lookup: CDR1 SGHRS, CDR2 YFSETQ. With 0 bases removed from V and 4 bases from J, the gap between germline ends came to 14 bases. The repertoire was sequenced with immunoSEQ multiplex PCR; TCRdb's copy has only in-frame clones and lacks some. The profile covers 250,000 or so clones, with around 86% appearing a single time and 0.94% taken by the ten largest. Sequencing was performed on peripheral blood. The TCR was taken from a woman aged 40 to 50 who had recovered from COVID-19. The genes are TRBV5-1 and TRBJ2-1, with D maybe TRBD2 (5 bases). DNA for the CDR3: TGCGCCAGCAGCTTGGATGGTAGCGCAACGTACAATGAGCAGTTCTTC. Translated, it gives CASSLDGSATYNEQFF.